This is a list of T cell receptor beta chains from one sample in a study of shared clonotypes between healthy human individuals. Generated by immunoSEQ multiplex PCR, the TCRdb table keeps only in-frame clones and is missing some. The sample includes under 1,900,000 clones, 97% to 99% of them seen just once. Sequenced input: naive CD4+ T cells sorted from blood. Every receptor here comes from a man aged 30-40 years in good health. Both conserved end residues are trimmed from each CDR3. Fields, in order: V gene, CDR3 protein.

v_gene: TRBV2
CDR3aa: ASSEVDEQF

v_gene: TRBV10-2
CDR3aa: ASSDSSEVNYNEQF

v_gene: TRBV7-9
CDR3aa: ASSSSPGENEAF

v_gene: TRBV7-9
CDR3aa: ASSSGVREISEQF

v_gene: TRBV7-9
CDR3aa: ASSLNGGELF

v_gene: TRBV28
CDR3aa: ASSRGSGANVLT

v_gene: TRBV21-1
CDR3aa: ASSKRRPRNTIY

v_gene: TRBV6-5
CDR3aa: ASRDTDIYGYT

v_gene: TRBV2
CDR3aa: ASSPWDSSYEQY

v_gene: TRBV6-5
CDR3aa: ASSSYPTSTDTQY

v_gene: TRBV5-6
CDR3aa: ASSFDRGNGYT

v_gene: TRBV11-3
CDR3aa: ASSSGVPGELF

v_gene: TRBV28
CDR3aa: ASSFRGEQY

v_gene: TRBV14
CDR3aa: ASSLTDTQY

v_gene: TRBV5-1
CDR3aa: ASSLATLAGEEAQETQY

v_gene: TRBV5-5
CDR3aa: ASRSLNWNNEKLF

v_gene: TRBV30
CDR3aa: AWRPGPGLAGAGELF